The next 9 T cell receptor beta chains were all read from a single sample in a study of Graves' ophthalmopathy and Graves' hyperthyroidism. RNA served as the template for amplifying TCR beta CDR3 regions. Second-round multiplex PCR followed a first-round RT-PCR using HTBI primers. TCRdb itself ran the multiplex PCR reads through MiXCR, one entry per CDR3 protein. Counted here are around 520,000 distinct CDR3 sequences, 35% to 45% occurring once; the ten biggest clones make up approximately 4.1%. Sequenced material: peripheral blood or thyroid tissue (not recorded which). These receptors originate from an adult man with Graves' hyperthyroidism.

J is TRBJ2-7 and V is TRBV19; 8 bases line up with TRBD1. The CDR3 is 15 amino acids. Germline-derived CDR1 and CDR2 are LNHDA and SQIVND (reference sequence). V lost 5 bases, J lost 0 bases, and 6 bases stayed unmatched. CDR3 in amino acids: CASSVTGGFSYEQYF. The DNA for the CDR3 is TGTGCCAGTAGTGTTACAGGGGGGTTCTCCTACGAGCAGTACTTC.

The gene calls are TRBV12-3 or TRBV12-4 and TRBJ2-7; 7 bases agree with TRBD1. This CDR3 has 15 residues. Trimming took 6 bases from V and 4 from J; bases not matched to a gene: 12. The CDR3 bases are TGTGCCAGCAGCCCGGACAGGACTGTATGGTACGAGCAGTACTTC. Protein: CASSPDRTVWYEQYF.

Many counts were recorded for this clonotype. CDR3 nucleotides: TGCAGCGTTGACAGCCGGTTCTCTGGCTACACCTTC. Protein: CSVDSRFSGYTF. V gene TRBV29-1 combines with J gene TRBJ1-2; D gene uncertain. The V end lost 3 bases, the J end lost 7 bases, and 12 bases lay between the germline ends. In germline, CDR1 is SQVTM, CDR2 ANQGSEA. This CDR3 has 12 amino acids.

Regarding this clonotype: A much larger clone sits a single nucleotide away, making a read error possible. The V and J genes are TRBV7-2 and TRBJ1-1; tentative D call: TRBD1 (6 bases). The CDR3 totals 16 residues. CDR1 is SGHTA and CDR2 is FQGNSA in the germline V gene. Trimming removed 5 bases from V and 0 bases from J, with 16 bases in between. The CDR3 sequence: CASSKGQLSVNTEAFF. As DNA, the CDR3 is TGTGCCAGCAGCAAAGGACAGCTATCCGTGAACACTGAAGCTTTCTTT.

This clonotype was counted many times. The CDR3 bases are TGTGCCAGCAGCCCCGGGGCAGGGGTAGAGACCCAGTACTTC. This gives the protein CASSPGAGVETQYF. The chain has TRBV12-3 or TRBV12-4 and TRBJ2-5, with D maybe TRBD1 (6 bases). Trimming shortened V by 6 bases and J by 4 bases, and 15 bases separated the two germline ends. The length of the CDR3 is 14 residues.

The chain is built from TRBV9 and TRBJ1-6; 7 nucleotides align to TRBD1. Germline CDR1 SGDLS, CDR2 YYNGEE. The CDR3 runs 17 residues. The trim removed 4 bases at V and 1 base at J, leaving 8 bases unmatched. The CDR3 nucleotides read TGTGCCAGCAGCCAGATACAGGGGCGTTCCTATAATTCACCCCTCCACTTT. Its protein product is CASSQIQGRSYNSPLHF.

This clonotype showed up just a few times. The chain combines TRBV2 with TRBJ2-7; 9 bases align to TRBD1. The trim removed 5 bases at V and 3 bases at J, leaving 8 bases unmatched. This CDR3 contains 15 residues. The germline CDR1 and CDR2 sequences are SNHLY and FYNNEI. The CDR3 nucleotides are TGTGCCAGCAGTTTGTTTTCGGGACAGGGCTACGAGCAGTACTTC. Its protein is CASSLFSGQGYEQYF.

This clonotype was found once. V is TRBV20-1 and J is TRBJ2-2, with D possibly TRBD1 on 6 matching bases. V was trimmed by 0 bases and J by 5 bases, leaving 16 bases between them. The germline gives CDR1 DFQATT, CDR2 SNEGSKA (reference sequence). The CDR3 has 16 residues. DNA of the CDR3: TGCAGTGCTAGAGAGAGAGCAGGGGTAGGGACCGGGGAGCTGTTTTTT. Translating it yields CSARERAGVGTGELFF.

The rearrangement uses TRBV7-9 and TRBJ2-3; D is unclear. Deletions cut 6 bases from V and 5 bases from J, with 9 bases between. The CDR3 contains 12 residues. In germline, CDR1 is SEHNR, CDR2 FQNEAQ (reference sequence). CDR3 nucleotides: TGTGCCAGCAGTTATAACATAGATACGCAGTATTTT. This sequence encodes CASSYNIDTQYF. Filled out from reference TRBV7-9 and TRBJ2-3, the complete variable domain reads DTGVSQNPRHKITKRGQNVTFRCDPISEHNRLYWYRQTLGQGPEFLTYFQNEAQLEKSRLLSDRFSAERPKGSFSTLEIQRTEQGDSAMYLCASSYNIDTQYFGPGTRLTVL.